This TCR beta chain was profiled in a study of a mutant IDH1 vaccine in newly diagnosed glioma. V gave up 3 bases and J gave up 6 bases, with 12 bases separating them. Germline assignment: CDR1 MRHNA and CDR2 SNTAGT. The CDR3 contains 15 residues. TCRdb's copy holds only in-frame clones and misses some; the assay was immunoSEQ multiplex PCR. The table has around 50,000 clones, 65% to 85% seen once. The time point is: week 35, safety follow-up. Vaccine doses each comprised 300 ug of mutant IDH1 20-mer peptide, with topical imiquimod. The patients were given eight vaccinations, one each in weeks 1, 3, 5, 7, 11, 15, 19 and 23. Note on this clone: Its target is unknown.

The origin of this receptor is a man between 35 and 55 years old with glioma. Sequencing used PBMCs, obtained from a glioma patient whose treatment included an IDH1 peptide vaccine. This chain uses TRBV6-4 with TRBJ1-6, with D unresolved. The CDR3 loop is CASSEMAASNSPLHF. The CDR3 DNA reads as TGTGCCAGCAGTGAGATGGCAGCGAGTAATTCACCCCTCCACTTT.